This T cell receptor (beta chain) was identified in a study of T-cell memory formation after mild COVID-19. Constant-segment primers were used for 5'RACE, and the resulting TCR alpha and TCR beta cDNA libraries carried sample barcodes and UMIs. From the 5' RACE reads, TCRdb called clonotypes with MiXCR, one entry per CDR3 protein. The sample records 550,000 to 600,000 distinct CDR3 sequences, 17% being singletons. In its sample, this clonotype was seen a few times. Trimming pared 4 bases from V and 3 bases from J, leaving 14 bases between. Germline CDR1 is SGHKS and CDR2 is YYEKEE (reference sequence). This CDR3 is 14 amino acids long.

The sample comprised PBMCs or a T cell subset sorted from them (not recorded which). The rearrangement joins TRBV5-5 to TRBJ2-7, with D perhaps given as TRBD1 or TRBD2 (5 bases each). The sequence came from an adult woman who had mild COVID-19 (a few samples of this study predate the infection). Cell type and time point are not known. The CDR3 nucleotides read TGTGCCAGCAGCCACCCGGGGCAGGGCTACGAGCAGTACTTC. Translation gives CASSHPGQGYEQYF.